These 21 T cell receptor beta chains came from one sample sequenced in a study of breast tumors, draining lymph nodes, adjacent tissues. The lymph nodes were axillary draining lymph nodes from breast cancer patients. A single record per CDR3 protein comes from TCRdb applying MiXCR to the multiplex PCR reads. The table lists about 89,000 distinct CDR3 sequences, over 25% of them singletons. Sequencing was carried out using axillary lymph node tissue. Receptor source: a female donor with breast cancer. Some clones in this sample may be carry-over from other donors' samples.

Many counts were recorded for this clonotype. V is TRBV20-1 and J is TRBJ2-2, with D hard to call. Trimming took off 0 bases at V and 7 bases at J, with 3 bases between the two ends. This CDR3 has 11 amino acids. Germline CDR1 reads DFQATT; CDR2 reads SNEGSKA (reference sequence). CDR3 in DNA: TGCAGTGCTAGAGATTACGGGGAGCTGTTTTTT. Translation: CSARDYGELFF.

This clonotype has only one observation. This sequence joins TRBV7-2 and TRBJ2-3; possible D gene TRBD1, 5 bases. The germline V and J ends were trimmed by 5 bases and 10 bases, with 28 bases remaining between them. Germline values: CDR1 SGHTA, CDR2 FQGNSA. This CDR3 comprises 17 residues. The CDR3, as DNA: TGTGCCAGCAGCCCTGGTAGGGGCCCCAGATGGGTTGATCCGCAGTATTTT. Translation: CASSPGRGPRWVDPQYF. The entire variable domain, with the rest obtained from reference TRBV7-2 and TRBJ2-3, is as follows: GAGVSQSPSNKVTEKGKDVELRCDPISGHTALYWYRQSLGQGLEFLIYFQGNSAPDKSGLPSDRFSAERTGGSVSTLTIQRTQQEDSAVYLCASSPGRGPRWVDPQYFGPGTRLTVL.

This clonotype was recorded many times. The chain joins TRBV4-3 to TRBJ1-2; 7 bases fit TRBD1. The ends lost 2 bases at V and 8 bases at J; junction bases unmatched: 11. This CDR3 is built from 15 residues. From germline, CDR1 is LGHNA and CDR2 YSLEER. The CDR3 spells CASSQNGQDRRGYTF. CDR3 nucleotides: TGCGCCAGCAGCCAAAACGGACAGGACCGAAGGGGCTACACCTTC.

CDR3 nucleotides: TGTGCCAGCACAACTAGCGGGAGGTACTCCTACGAGCAGTACTTC. Amino acids: CASTTSGRYSYEQYF. This sequence joins TRBV7-3 and TRBJ2-7; 12 bases agree with TRBD2. This CDR3 is built from 15 residues. V shed 7 bases and J 0 bases; nucleotides not matched to a gene: 4. In germline, CDR1 is SGHTA, CDR2 FQGTGA.

To note about this clonotype: One junction end disagrees with the germline gene, perhaps due to a read error. The chain has TRBV5-6 and TRBJ2-5; a possible D gene is TRBD2 (7 bases). The length of the CDR3 is 13 residues. Germline V gene data show CDR1 as SGHDT and CDR2 as YYEEEE. For the CDR3, the DNA is TGTGACAGCAGCTTGGGGGGGCCAGAGACCCAGTACTTC. As protein: CDSSLGGPETQYF.

This clonotype came up many times. This may stem from a read error, because a much larger clone lies one nucleotide away. V is TRBV6-6 and J is TRBJ2-3; 10 nucleotides agree with TRBD2. This CDR3 contains 16 residues. The germline V gene has CDR1 MNHNY and CDR2 SVGAGI (reference sequence). With V trimmed by 6 bases and J by 1 base, 7 bases remained unmatched. In DNA form, the CDR3 reads TGTGCCAGCAGGCGCTCCGGGACTAGCGGCACAGATACGCAGTATTTT. Translation: CASRRSGTSGTDTQYF.

For this clonotype: A much larger clone lies a single base off, so this may be a read error. This sequence joins TRBV20-1 and TRBJ1-3; D remains ambiguous. The germline CDR1 and CDR2 sequences are DFQATT and SNEGSKA (reference sequence). The CDR3 contains 14 residues. CDR3 residues: CSARLDLSGTTIYF. CDR3 nucleotide sequence: TGCAGTGCTAGACTGGACCTCTCTGGAACCACCATATATTTT.

This clonotype came up many times. The V and J genes are TRBV6-2 or TRBV6-3 and TRBJ1-2, with a tentative D call TRBD1 (5 bases). This CDR3 has 13 residues. CDR1 and CDR2 from the germline V gene are MNHEY and SVGEGT. Trimming left V 5 bases short and J 0 bases short, with 7 bases between. CDR3 in DNA: TGTGCCAGCAGTAAGACAGCTAACTATGGCTACACCTTC. This codes for CASSKTANYGYTF.

As concerns this clonotype: The germline gene is not matched at one end of the junction; a read error may be the cause. This chain links TRBV13 with TRBJ2-5; 10 bases are shared with TRBD2. The CDR3 sequence is 15 residues long. Germline assignment: CDR1 PRHDT and CDR2 FYEKMQ (reference sequence). The CDR3 DNA reads as TGTGCCAGCAGCACTAGGACTAGCGGCTTCGGGGCCCAGTGCTTC. Translation gives CASSTRTSGFGAQCF.

The rearrangement uses TRBV5-1 and TRBJ2-3, with 7 bases that match TRBD1. The J call may not be correct, given that the DNA end is closer to TRBJ1-5. Germline CDR1 and CDR2: SGHRS and YFSETQ. The CDR3 contains 18 residues. In DNA, the CDR3 is TGCGCCAGCAGCTCGAGGGGACAGCTACACTTAGGACCAGATACGCAGCATTTT. Translation gives CASSSRGQLHLGPDTQHF.

As for this clonotype: Its ends do not fully match the called genes, so a read error is possible. V is TRBV6-2 or TRBV6-3 and J is TRBJ2-7, with D tentatively TRBD1 (5 bases). CDR3 length: 12 amino acids. Germline V CDR1 and CDR2: MNHEY, SVGEGT. CDR3 region: CASGYPRDEQYF. CDR3 coding DNA: TGTGCCAGCGGTTATCCCAGGGATGAGCAGTACTTC.

This clonotype has ten or more counts. The chain joins TRBV7-3 to TRBJ1-6, with a tentative D call TRBD1 (6 bases). The CDR3 sequence is 15 residues long. Trimming took off 2 bases at V and 9 bases at J, with 14 bases between the two ends. Germline V CDR1 and CDR2: SGHTA, FQGTGA. Here the CDR3 reads CASSLSGADGSPLHF. The CDR3 DNA follows: TGTGCCAGCAGCTTATCAGGGGCAGATGGTTCACCCCTCCACTTT.

This clonotype came up many times. The chain has TRBV11-2 and TRBJ2-7, with D perhaps TRBD2 (6 bases). In germline, CDR1 is SGHAT, CDR2 FQNNGV. Trimming stripped 6 bases from V and 3 bases from J, with 18 bases between. This CDR3 has 15 residues. The CDR3 sequence: CASSQHPGSNYEQYF. The CDR3, as DNA: TGTGCCAGCAGTCAACATCCCGGGAGTAACTACGAGCAGTACTTC.

This clonotype was picked up many times. V and J are TRBV18 and TRBJ2-7; perhaps D is TRBD1 or TRBD2 (5 bases each). Germline-derived CDR1 and CDR2 are KGHSH and LQKENI. The CDR3 is made up of 15 amino acids. V lost 4 bases, J lost 3 bases, and 16 bases lay in between. The CDR3 spells CASSLGDGKHYEQYF. The CDR3 DNA follows: TGTGCCAGCTCACTGGGGGACGGGAAGCACTACGAGCAGTACTTC.

This clonotype was detected many times. This chain connects TRBV4-3 to TRBJ2-6, with D possibly being TRBD1 or TRBD2 (6 bases each). Germline lookup yields CDR1 LGHNA and CDR2 YSLEER. Trimming left V 3 bases short and J 2 bases short, with 17 bases between. The CDR3 consists of 18 residues. This CDR3 is CASSQGGRTDPGANVLTF. CDR3 DNA sequence: TGCGCCAGCAGCCAGGGGGGTCGGACAGACCCTGGGGCCAACGTCCTGACTTTC.

The genes are TRBV20-1 and TRBJ2-1; weak D call: TRBD2 (6 bases). Germline V gene data show CDR1 as DFQATT and CDR2 as SNEGSKA (reference sequence). V was clipped by 1 base and J by 13 bases, with 23 bases between them. The CDR3 has 15 amino acids. The CDR3 DNA is TGCAGTGCTAGAGGCTTCGGGAGTTCCTACACTGAACAGTTCTTC. This codes for CSARGFGSSYTEQFF.

This clonotype was seen repeatedly, ten times or more. V gene TRBV7-2 combines with J gene TRBJ2-5; TRBD2 agrees at 8 bases. V lost 1 base to trimming and J lost 5 bases; unmatched junction nucleotides: 9. CDR3 length: 16 amino acids. Germline CDR1 and CDR2: SGHTA and FQGNSA. The CDR3: CASSLVVLAEGETQYF. Here the CDR3 DNA reads TGTGCCAGCAGCTTAGTAGTACTAGCGGAAGGGGAGACCCAGTACTTC.

Points on this clonotype: Compared with germline, one end of the junction differs, possibly owing to a read error. The gene calls are TRBV10-1 and TRBJ2-2; TRBD2 agrees at 7 bases. The CDR3 is 16 residues long. CDR1 is WNHNN, CDR2 SYGVQD, per germline (reference sequence). DNA of the CDR3: TGCGCCAGCAGTGTTGGGGCTAGCGGAAACACCGGGGAGCTGTTCTTT. It translates to CASSVGASGNTGELFF.

This clonotype was observed at least ten times. This chain uses TRBV4-2 with TRBJ2-7, with TRBD1 matching 8 bases. The ends lost 0 bases at V and 0 bases at J; junction bases unmatched: 4. The CDR3 has 16 residues. Germline V gene sequence: CDR1 LGHNA, CDR2 YNFKEQ. The CDR3 nucleotides are TGTGCCAGCAGCCAAGAAGGACAGGGCCTCTCCTACGAGCAGTACTTC. It encodes CASSQEGQGLSYEQYF.

As to this clonotype: Because the CDR3's place on the DNA is in doubt, the DNA is left out and the CDR3 is given as listed by TCRdb. The V gene is TRBV7-2, the J gene TRBJ2-5; the table assigns TRBD2, which was not confirmed against the DNA. The CDR3 is 23 residues long, ends included. Per germline, CDR1 SGHTA and CDR2 FQGNSA. The CDR3: CASSSSTYEQYFGPAGYTETQYF.

Many counts were recorded for this clonotype. The chain is built from TRBV6-5 and TRBJ2-3; 10 nucleotides agree with TRBD1. The CDR3 totals 14 residues. CDR1 and CDR2 from the germline V gene are MNHEY and SVGAGI. Trimming at V came to 8 bases and at J to 4 bases, leaving 6 bases not matched to a gene. Here the CDR3 reads CASSRTGGPDTQYF. The CDR3 nucleotides are TGTGCCAGCTCCCGGACAGGGGGTCCAGATACGCAGTATTTT.